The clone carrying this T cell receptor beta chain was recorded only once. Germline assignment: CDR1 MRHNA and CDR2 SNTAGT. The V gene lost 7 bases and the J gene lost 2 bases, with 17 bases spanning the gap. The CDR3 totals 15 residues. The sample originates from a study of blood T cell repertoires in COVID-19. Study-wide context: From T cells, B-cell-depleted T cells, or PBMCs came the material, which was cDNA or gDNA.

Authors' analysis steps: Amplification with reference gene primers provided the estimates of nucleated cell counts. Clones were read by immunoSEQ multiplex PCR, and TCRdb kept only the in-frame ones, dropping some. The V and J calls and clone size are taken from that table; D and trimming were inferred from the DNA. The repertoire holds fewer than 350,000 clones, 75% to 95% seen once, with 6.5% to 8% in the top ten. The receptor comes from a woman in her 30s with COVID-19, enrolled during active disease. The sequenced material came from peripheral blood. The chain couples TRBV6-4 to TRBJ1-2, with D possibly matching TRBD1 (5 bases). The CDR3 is CASTGTYRKNYGYTF. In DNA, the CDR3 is TGTGCCAGCACTGGAACCTACAGGAAAAACTATGGCTACACCTTC.